This entry lists 12 T cell receptor beta chains sequenced from one sample in a study of blood T cells in healthy people across ages (dated by TCRdb to about 2015). The receptor library was made with 5' RACE. Instrument on record: Illumina HiSeq 2500. The second PCR ran for roughly 7 to 11 cycles and used a J-beta primer mix along with a sample-barcoded 5' primer. TCRdb reprocessing: public reads trimmed at Q25 with fastp, clones called with MiXCR, in-frame beta chains kept. Records with the same CDR3 protein are collapsed into one entry carrying the most frequent genes and DNA. This sample comprises about 760,000 distinct CDR3 sequences, around 25% of them detected only once. 9.4% of the sample lies in the top ten. A further study also used this sample, focusing on T cells of mothers and their children.

The sample was blood. The receptors here all came from a boy younger than 18 in good health.

The rearrangement uses TRBV20-1 and TRBJ2-7; weak D call: TRBD2 (7 bases). Germline V lookup: CDR1 DFQATT, CDR2 SNEGSKA (reference sequence). CDR3 length: 14 residues. V lost 6 bases, J lost 2 bases, and 17 bases lay in between. CDR3: CSAPTGGHPYEQYF. For the CDR3, the DNA is TGCAGTGCCCCTACCGGGGGGCACCCCTACGAGCAGTACTTC.

The CDR3 loop is CASSQEGGGNTIYF. The CDR3 DNA sequence: TGTGCCAGCAGCCAAGAGGGTGGTGGAAACACCATATATTTT. This rearrangement joins TRBV4-2 to TRBJ1-3; D uncertain. The CDR3 length is 14 residues. From germline, CDR1 is LGHNA and CDR2 YNFKEQ. Trimming stripped 0 bases from V and 3 bases from J, with 6 bases between.

The rearrangement links TRBV9 to TRBJ1-2, with D tentatively TRBD1 (6 bases). Trimming took off 0 bases at V and 6 bases at J, with 24 bases between the two ends. CDR1 is SGDLS and CDR2 is YYNGEE in the germline V gene. The CDR3 runs 18 residues. CDR3 in amino acids: CASSVAGVDLWGDHGYTF. Here the CDR3 DNA reads TGTGCCAGCAGCGTAGCAGGGGTCGATCTCTGGGGTGATCATGGCTACACCTTC. Filled out from reference TRBV9 and TRBJ1-2, the complete variable domain reads DSGVTQTPKHLITATGQRVTLRCSPRSGDLSVYWYQQSLDQGLQFLIQYYNGEERAKGNILERFSAQQFPDLHSELNLSSLELGDSALYFCASSVAGVDLWGDHGYTFGSGTRLTVV.

The V gene is TRBV7-2, the J gene TRBJ2-7; the D is unclear. This CDR3 comprises 14 residues. Germline-derived CDR1 and CDR2 are SGHTA and FQGNSA. V lost 3 bases to trimming and J lost 2 bases, with 11 bases between them. CDR3 coding DNA: TGTGCCAGCAGCTTTCACCGGCAGGCCTACGAGCAGTACTTC. Translating it yields CASSFHRQAYEQYF.

The chain employs TRBV9 and TRBJ2-1; no reliable D call. V lost 4 bases to trimming and J lost 3 bases, with 14 bases between them. Germline CDR1 reads SGDLS; CDR2 reads YYNGEE. This CDR3 has 15 residues. In DNA form, the CDR3 reads TGTGCCAGCAGCCCAGGAGTGGGATTCTACAATGAGCAGTTCTTC. As protein: CASSPGVGFYNEQFF.

This clonotype appeared a few times. V usage is TRBV20-1 and J usage is TRBJ1-4, with a tentative D call TRBD1 (5 bases). The CDR3 runs to 13 residues. Germline CDR1 DFQATT, CDR2 SNEGSKA (reference sequence). V lost 6 bases to trimming and J lost 4 bases, with 12 bases between them. The CDR3 DNA follows: TGCAGTGCCAGCGGGGGGGGTAATGAAAAACTGTTTTTT. This encodes CSASGGGNEKLFF.

The rearrangement uses TRBV27 and TRBJ2-1; TRBD1 agrees at 8 bases. Trimming at V came to 5 bases and at J to 3 bases, leaving 12 bases not matched to a gene. There are 17 residues in the CDR3. The germline gives CDR1 MNHEY, CDR2 SMNVEV (reference sequence). The DNA for the CDR3 is TGTGCCAGCAGTCAGCTGGGACAGGAGGAACTCTACAATGAGCAGTTCTTC. This encodes CASSQLGQEELYNEQFF.

The chain joins TRBV2 to TRBJ1-6; tentative D call: TRBD1 (6 bases). From germline, CDR1 is SNHLY and CDR2 FYNNEI. Between the trimmed V and J ends, which lost 7 bases and 5 bases, there was a span of 12 bases. CDR3 length: 14 amino acids. The CDR3 here is CASITGTDNSPLHF. CDR3 in DNA: TGTGCCAGCATTACAGGGACCGATAATTCACCCCTCCACTTT. Full variable domain (rest looked up from reference TRBV2 and TRBJ1-6): EPEVTQTPSHQVTQMGQEVILRCVPISNHLYFYWYRQILGQKVEFLVSFYNNEISEKSEIFDDQFSVERPDGSNFTLKIRSTKLEDSAMYFCASITGTDNSPLHFGNGTRLTVT.

This chain connects TRBV6-5 to TRBJ2-1, with unresolved D. CDR3 length equals 15 residues. Germline lookup yields CDR1 MNHEY and CDR2 SVGAGI. V dropped 5 bases and J dropped 5 bases, with 16 bases sitting between them. The CDR3 region has the DNA TGTGCCAGCAGTCCCCGCAGTGACAAAGACAATGAGCAGTTCTTC. This encodes CASSPRSDKDNEQFF.

The chain is built from TRBV19 and TRBJ2-1, with a possible D match to TRBD2 (5 bases). The germline V gene has CDR1 LNHDA and CDR2 SQIVND (reference sequence). Trimming took off 6 bases at V and 7 bases at J, with 13 bases between the two ends. The CDR3 sequence is 13 residues long. CDR3 protein: CASRSASSNEQFF. Here the CDR3 DNA reads TGTGCCAGTAGATCGGCTAGCTCGAATGAGCAGTTCTTC.

This clonotype was detected a few times. The chain employs TRBV4-1 and TRBJ2-3; D remains unclear. CDR3 length: 15 residues. The V and J ends lost 4 bases and 0 bases respectively, with 11 bases between them. Germline V gene data show CDR1 as MGHRA and CDR2 as YSYEKL. As DNA, the CDR3 is TGCGCCAGCAGCCCACCTTTAGGAAGCACAGATACGCAGTATTTT. Its translation is CASSPPLGSTDTQYF.

The chain carries TRBV29-1 and TRBJ1-2; the D is unclear. This CDR3 region has 11 residues. The germline CDR1 and CDR2 sequences are SQVTM and ANQGSEA. V dropped 1 base and J dropped 7 bases, with 7 bases sitting between them. CDR3 coding DNA: TGCAGCGTTGAAGGACTGGGTGGCTACACCTTC. Its translation is CSVEGLGGYTF.